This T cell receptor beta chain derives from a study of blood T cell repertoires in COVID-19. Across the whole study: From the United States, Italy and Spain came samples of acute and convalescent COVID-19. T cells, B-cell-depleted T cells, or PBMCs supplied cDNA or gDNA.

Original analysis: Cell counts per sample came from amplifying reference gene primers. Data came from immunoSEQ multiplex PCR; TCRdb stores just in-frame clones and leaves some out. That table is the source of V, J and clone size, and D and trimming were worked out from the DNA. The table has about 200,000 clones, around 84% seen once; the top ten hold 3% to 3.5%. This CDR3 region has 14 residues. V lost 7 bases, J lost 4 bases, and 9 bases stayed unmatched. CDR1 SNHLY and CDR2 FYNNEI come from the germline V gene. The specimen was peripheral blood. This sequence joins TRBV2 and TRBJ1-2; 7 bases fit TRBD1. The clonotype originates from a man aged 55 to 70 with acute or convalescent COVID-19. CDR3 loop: CASIPDRRTYGYTF. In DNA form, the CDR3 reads TGTGCCAGCATCCCGGACAGGCGGACCTATGGCTACACCTTC.